This passage covers 21 T cell receptor beta chains from one sample sequenced in a study of human T cells and chemical hapten exposure. A single record per CDR3 protein comes from TCRdb applying MiXCR to the RACE reads. The table has fewer than 500,000 distinct CDR3 sequences, about 4.8% seen once. Time point specified: patch test 1, 2 weeks after DPC sensitization. Indicated treatment: therapeutic diphenylcyclopropenone sensitization with weekly scalp DPC. Source: whole blood, taken in connection with sensitization to the hapten diphenylcyclopropenone (DPC). Receptors originate from a woman aged 45 to 65 with alopecia areata. Some clones in this sample may be carry-over from other donors' samples.

The chain couples TRBV14 to TRBJ1-6, with 8 bases lining up with TRBD1. The trim removed 0 bases at V and 7 bases at J, leaving 8 bases unmatched. The CDR3 loop spans 17 amino acids. Per germline, CDR1 SGHDN and CDR2 FVKESK. The CDR3 bases are TGTGCCAGCAGCCAAGATCGGAGCAGGGGGCGAAATTCACCCCTCCACTTT. Translating it yields CASSQDRSRGRNSPLHF.

This clonotype was counted a few times. The chain couples TRBV7-9 to TRBJ2-3, with 7 bases fitting TRBD1. J gave up 0 bases and V 5 bases, and 5 bases lay outside the gene matches. Germline CDR1 reads SEHNR; CDR2 reads FQNEAQ (reference sequence). CDR3 size: 15 residues. The CDR3 nucleotides are TGTGCCAGCAGCGGACAGGTATCTAGCACAGATACGCAGTATTTT. Its translation: CASSGQVSSTDTQYF.

This clonotype was observed many times. The chain couples TRBV11-2 to TRBJ2-3; D call uncertain. There are 15 residues in the CDR3. Trimming cost V 7 bases and J 2 bases, with 16 bases left between them. Looked up from germline, CDR1 is SGHAT and CDR2 is FQNNGV. The CDR3, as DNA: TGTGCCAGCAAACCCGGTCTACTATTCACAGATACGCAGTATTTT. Amino acid sequence: CASKPGLLFTDTQYF. The full variable domain, its missing parts supplied by reference TRBV11-2 and TRBJ2-3, is EAGVAQSPRYKIIEKRQSVAFWCNPISGHATLYWYQQILGQGPKLLIQFQNNGVVDDSQLPKDRFSAERLKGVDSTLKIQPAKLEDSAVYLCASKPGLLFTDTQYFGPGTRLTVL.

This clonotype was picked up a small number of times. The rearrangement uses TRBV20-1 and TRBJ1-2; TRBD1 agrees at 8 bases. Germline assignment: CDR1 DFQATT and CDR2 SNEGSKA (reference sequence). The CDR3 consists of 17 residues. V shed 0 bases and J 4 bases; nucleotides not matched to a gene: 13. As DNA, the CDR3 is TGCAGTGCTAGAGATCTCGGAGACAGGGGATTGAGCTATGGCTACACCTTC. Protein product: CSARDLGDRGLSYGYTF.

This clonotype has at least ten counts. The rearrangement joins TRBV12-5 to TRBJ1-2; D gene uncertain. The CDR3 is 15 amino acids. Trimming took off 5 bases at V and 3 bases at J, with 16 bases between the two ends. Germline assignment: CDR1 LGHNT and CDR2 FRNRAP. The CDR3: CASGPGGDGDYGYTF. The CDR3 coding sequence is TGTGCTAGTGGTCCCGGCGGGGATGGGGACTATGGCTACACCTTC.

This clonotype was picked up many times. The genes are TRBV12-3 or TRBV12-4 and TRBJ2-3; D tentatively fits TRBD1 or TRBD2 (6 bases each). The CDR3 is made up of 15 amino acids. Trimming pared 8 bases from V and 0 bases from J, leaving 15 bases between. The CDR3 loop is CASLSTGTSTDTQYF. CDR3 in DNA: TGTGCCAGCCTTTCAACAGGGACTAGCACAGATACGCAGTATTTT.

This chain uses TRBV9 with TRBJ1-3; D remains ambiguous. The germline gives CDR1 SGDLS, CDR2 YYNGEE. Trimming removed 0 bases from V and 7 bases from J, with 5 bases in between. The CDR3 is 12 residues long. CDR3 coding DNA: TGTGCCAGCAGCGTAGTGGACAACACCATATATTTT. Translated: CASSVVDNTIYF.

This clonotype showed up many times. This chain joins TRBV6-5 and TRBJ2-1; tentatively, D is TRBD1 (6 bases). CDR3 length equals 13 residues. V was trimmed by 5 bases and J by 3 bases, leaving 8 bases between them. Germline V gene sequence: CDR1 MNHEY, CDR2 SVGAGI. The CDR3 is CASSTDSYNEQFF. The CDR3 coding sequence is TGTGCCAGCAGTACGGACAGCTACAATGAGCAGTTCTTC.

This clonotype was detected a few times. This chain connects TRBV20-1 to TRBJ1-1, with D unresolved. This CDR3 is 11 amino acids long. Germline V CDR1 and CDR2: DFQATT, SNEGSKA (reference sequence). Between the trimmed V and J ends, which lost 4 bases and 10 bases, there was a span of 13 bases. The CDR3 DNA reads as TGCAGTGCTAACAGCGCTTCTGCAGCTTTCTTT. This translates into CSANSASAAFF.

The chain is built from TRBV9 and TRBJ2-3; D perhaps matches TRBD1 (5 bases). The germline V gene encodes CDR1 SGDLS and CDR2 YYNGEE. CDR3 length: 14 residues. Trimming took 0 bases from V and 2 from J, leaving 7 bases between them. This CDR3 reads CASSVGTYTDTQYF. In DNA, the CDR3 is TGTGCCAGCAGCGTAGGGACATACACAGATACGCAGTATTTT. The whole variable domain, filled in from reference TRBV9 and TRBJ2-3, reads DSGVTQTPKHLITATGQRVTLRCSPRSGDLSVYWYQQSLDQGLQFLIQYYNGEERAKGNILERFSAQQFPDLHSELNLSSLELGDSALYFCASSVGTYTDTQYFGPGTRLTVL.

This clonotype was detected ten times or more. The V call is TRBV29-1, the J call TRBJ2-2, with a possible D match to TRBD1 (5 bases). Germline CDR1 is SQVTM and CDR2 is ANQGSEA. The CDR3 consists of 12 residues. Trimming pared 6 bases from V and 1 base from J, leaving 6 bases between. This CDR3 reads CSVTGNTGELFF. CDR3 nucleotide sequence: TGCAGCGTAACAGGGAACACCGGGGAGCTGTTTTTT.

This clonotype was detected ten times or more. V is TRBV12-3 or TRBV12-4 and J is TRBJ1-6; D is possibly TRBD1 (6 bases). This CDR3 is built from 14 residues. V was cut by 6 bases and J by 4 bases, with 10 bases left in between. Here the CDR3 reads CASRTTGYNSPLHF. The CDR3 nucleotides read TGTGCCAGCAGGACGACAGGTTATAATTCACCCCTCCACTTT.

This clonotype was recorded many times. The chain recombines TRBV16 with TRBJ1-5, with D maybe TRBD1 (6 bases). Trimming cost V 0 bases and J 5 bases, with 8 bases left between them. Germline V gene lookup returns CDR1 KGHSY and CDR2 FQNENV. The CDR3 is 14 amino acids. CDR3 region: CASSQSPGDQPQHF. The DNA for the CDR3 is TGTGCCAGCAGCCAATCGCCAGGGGATCAGCCCCAGCATTTT.

In regard to this clonotype: A much larger clone sits a single nucleotide away, making a read error possible. The chain has TRBV20-1 and TRBJ1-5; TRBD1 aligns across 9 bases. Germline V gene lookup returns CDR1 DFQATT and CDR2 SNEGSKA (reference sequence). The CDR3 totals 14 residues. DNA of the CDR3: TGCAGTGCTCAGACAGGGGGAAGCAATCAGCCCCACCATTTT. As protein: CSAQTGGSNQPHHF.

Of note for this clonotype: This may be a read error, as it is one base from a much larger clone. CDR3 in amino acids: CASSFNRNTEAFF. The CDR3 region has the DNA TGTGCCAGCAGCTTCAACAGGAACACTGAAGCTTTCTTT. The J gene is TRBJ1-1, the V gene TRBV7-7; the D is unclear. CDR1 and CDR2 from the germline V gene are SSHAT and FNYEAQ (reference sequence). The ends were cut back, 3 bases at V and 1 base at J, with 6 bases in the middle. The CDR3 is made up of 13 amino acids.

This clonotype was seen at least ten times. CDR3 residues: CASRLKFEAFF. Written as DNA, the CDR3 is TGTGCCAGCAGGCTCAAGTTTGAAGCTTTCTTT. The chain recombines TRBV28 with TRBJ1-1; D remains unclear. V was trimmed by 6 bases and J by 7 bases, leaving 9 bases between them. This CDR3 region has 11 residues. Germline-derived CDR1 and CDR2 are MDHEN and SYDVKM.

This clonotype was picked up many times. The V gene is TRBV6-6, the J gene TRBJ1-2; D might be TRBD1 (6 bases). The CDR3 has 14 amino acids. Trimming pared 4 bases from V and 9 bases from J, leaving 18 bases between. From germline, CDR1 is MNHNY and CDR2 SVGAGI (reference sequence). CDR3: CASSWGLGAGSYTF. CDR3 nucleotides: TGTGCCAGCAGTTGGGGTCTGGGGGCTGGAAGCTACACCTTC.

As concerns this clonotype: Just one base apart from a much larger clone, this may be a read error. J is TRBJ2-1 and V is TRBV28, with 9 bases lining up with TRBD1. The CDR3 covers 16 residues. Per germline, CDR1 MDHEN and CDR2 SYDVKM. CDR3 in DNA: TGTGCCAGCAGCCTCCTCTTAGGACAGGGGTCGAAGGAGCGGTTCTTC. Translated, it gives CASSLLLGQGSKERFF.

This clonotype was detected ten times or more. V is TRBV27 and J is TRBJ1-1, with no clear D. The CDR3 is 13 amino acids. Trimming left V 8 bases short and J 1 base short, with 11 bases between. In germline, CDR1 is MNHEY, CDR2 SMNVEV (reference sequence). CDR3 amino acids: CASGNVANTEAFF. CDR3 coding DNA: TGTGCCAGCGGTAACGTCGCGAACACTGAAGCTTTCTTT.

This clonotype was picked up many times. This chain joins TRBV12-3 or TRBV12-4 and TRBJ2-1; D remains ambiguous. The ends were cut back, 3 bases at V and 1 base at J, with 7 bases in the middle. The CDR3 consists of 14 residues. DNA for the CDR3: TGTGCCAGCAGTTTTGGCTTATCCTACAATGAGCAGTTCTTC. Its protein is CASSFGLSYNEQFF.

This clonotype was detected only a few times. This may come from a read error, since a much larger clone is one base off. The gene calls are TRBV9 and TRBJ2-7; perhaps TRBD2 as D (5 bases). V lost 4 bases, J lost 0 bases, and 11 bases lay in between. The CDR3 spans 14 residues. The V gene's germline CDR1 is SGDLS and CDR2 YYNGEE. DNA of the CDR3: TGTGCCAGCAGCAGCAGACGGGACTCCTACGAGCAGTACTTC. Translation: CASSSRRDSYEQYF.